The next 13 T cell receptor beta chains were all read from a single sample in a study of regulatory T cells in long-lasting Graves disease. In building TCR beta libraries, iRepertoire HTBI primers were used together with Arm-PCR of CDR3 regions. From the multiplex PCR reads, TCRdb called clonotypes with MiXCR, one entry per CDR3 protein. Of roughly 560,000 distinct CDR3 sequences in the sample, roughly 15% were seen once. Described time point: newly diagnosed GD, antithyroid drugs for less than 3 months. PBMCs were the source of the RNA used for TCR sequencing. The sample also formed part of further work on T cells in Graves' hyperthyroidism and ophthalmopathy.

The material was peripheral blood mononuclear cells (PBMCs), obtained at new diagnosis, from a patient treated with antithyroid drugs. These receptors were taken from a woman aged 35 to 60 with Graves disease.

On this clonotype: Possible read error: a much larger clone is one base away. The chain combines TRBV18 with TRBJ1-1; a weak D match, TRBD1 (6 bases). Germline assignment: CDR1 KGHSH and CDR2 LQKENI. This CDR3 region has 14 residues. CDR3 in amino acids: CASSSGDMNTEALF. In DNA form, the CDR3 reads TGTGCCAGCTCGAGCGGGGACATGAACACTGAAGCTCTCTTT.

A remark on this clonotype: This sequence may be a read error, since a much larger clone differs from it by one base. The chain is built from TRBV5-8 and TRBJ2-7; D is tentatively TRBD1 or TRBD2 (5 bases each). Trimming took off 5 bases at V and 9 bases at J, with 24 bases between the two ends. This CDR3 has 15 residues. CDR1 and CDR2 from the germline V gene are SGHTS and YDEGEE. Here the CDR3 reads CASSLPGTVGSGQYF. CDR3 sequence (DNA): TGTGCCAGCAGTCTACCCGGGACGGTGGGGTCCGGGCAGTACTTC.

This clonotype was seen a handful of times. The J gene is TRBJ2-7, the V gene TRBV6-5; 10 bases are shared with TRBD1. V was clipped by 2 bases and J by 6 bases; unmatched bases: 10. There are 16 residues in the CDR3. Germline V lookup: CDR1 MNHEY, CDR2 SVGAGI. CDR3 protein: CASSYGPGQGISEQYF. In DNA, the CDR3 is TGTGCCAGCAGTTACGGACCGGGACAGGGGATTAGCGAGCAGTACTTC.

The DNA of the CDR3 is TGTGCCAGCAGCGTATTAAATGGGCGGGCAGATACGCAGTATTTT. Amino acids: CASSVLNGRADTQYF. The J gene is TRBJ2-3, the V gene TRBV9; D might be TRBD2 (5 bases). The CDR3 runs to 15 residues. Germline lookup yields CDR1 SGDLS and CDR2 YYNGEE. Deletions cut 1 base from V and 4 bases from J, with 13 bases between.

This clonotype occurred many times. V and J are TRBV18 and TRBJ1-4; D remains ambiguous. The V end lost 1 base, the J end lost 8 bases, and 11 bases lay between the germline ends. Germline values: CDR1 KGHSH, CDR2 LQKENI. The CDR3 sequence is 14 residues long. The CDR3 coding sequence is TGTGCCAGCTCACCACGGACGGAGGACGAAAAACTGTTTTTT. Residues: CASSPRTEDEKLFF.

CDR3 in DNA: TGTGCCTGGAGTTTCGACTTTTTAGGGACAGGTTTCGCCAACGTCCTGACTTTC. It codes for CAWSFDFLGTGFANVLTF. This chain uses TRBV30 with TRBJ2-6; 8 nucleotides match TRBD1. Germline lookup yields CDR1 GTSNPN and CDR2 SVGIG (reference sequence). V trimming: 2 bases; J trimming: 7 bases; junction bases outside the gene matches: 16. The CDR3 runs 18 residues.

This clonotype was recorded at least ten times. DNA for the CDR3: TGTGCCAGCAGTTACCTACGGGGGGGGGGTAACTATGGCTACACCTTC. The encoded protein is CASSYLRGGGNYGYTF. V usage is TRBV12-3 or TRBV12-4 and J usage is TRBJ1-2; D possibly corresponds to TRBD1 (5 bases). V was cut by 4 bases and J by 1 base, with 16 bases left in between. This CDR3 has 16 amino acids.

This clonotype was counted only a few times. This chain uses TRBV5-1 with TRBJ1-6, with D possibly TRBD1 on 5 matching bases. Looked up from germline, CDR1 is SGHRS and CDR2 is YFSETQ. The CDR3 loop spans 15 amino acids. Trimming stripped 3 bases from V and 4 bases from J, with 11 bases between. The CDR3 here is CASSWDGDYNSPLHF. The CDR3 DNA is TGCGCCAGCAGCTGGGACGGAGATTATAATTCACCCCTCCACTTT.

The V gene is TRBV12-3 or TRBV12-4, the J gene TRBJ2-2; D is unresolved. The V gene lost 1 base and the J gene lost 6 bases, with 9 bases spanning the gap. The CDR3 has 14 amino acids. DNA of the CDR3: TGTGCCAGCAGTTTAGGGAGTAATGCCGGGGAGCTGTTTTTT. Its translation is CASSLGSNAGELFF.

This clonotype was counted many times. The chain has TRBV19 and TRBJ1-5; no definite D call. Germline CDR1 reads LNHDA; CDR2 reads SQIVND (reference sequence). The CDR3 is made up of 13 amino acids. V was clipped by 4 bases and J by 1 base, with 5 bases between them. CDR3 protein: CASSKLSNQPQHF. In DNA form, the CDR3 reads TGTGCCAGTAGTAAGTTGAGCAATCAGCCCCAGCATTTT.

In its sample, this clonotype was seen many times. The chain combines TRBV18 with TRBJ1-2; D is possibly TRBD1 (5 bases). Germline values: CDR1 KGHSH, CDR2 LQKENI. V lost 4 bases, J lost 6 bases, and 18 bases lay in between. There are 15 residues in the CDR3. The CDR3 loop reads CASSRDVSPANGYTF. CDR3 sequence (DNA): TGTGCCAGCTCACGGGACGTCTCTCCGGCTAATGGCTACACCTTC. Based on the CDR3 plus reference TRBV18 and TRBJ1-2, the full variable domain is NAGVMQNPRHLVRRRGQEARLRCSPMKGHSHVYWYRQLPEEGLKFMVYLQKENIIDESGMPKERFSAEFPKEGPSILRIQQVVRGDSAAYFCASSRDVSPANGYTFGSGTRLTVV.

This clonotype was picked up a small number of times. The chain carries TRBV5-6 and TRBJ2-1; 7 bases fit TRBD2. The V gene's germline CDR1 is SGHDT and CDR2 YYEEEE. V was clipped by 0 bases and J by 7 bases; unmatched bases: 13. The length of the CDR3 is 17 residues. CDR3 residues: CASSLEGREGRRNEQFF. DNA of the CDR3: TGTGCCAGCAGCTTGGAGGGTAGGGAGGGGAGACGGAATGAGCAGTTCTTC.

The chain recombines TRBV7-9 with TRBJ2-2; 9 positions match TRBD1. Trimming took 2 bases from V and 5 from J; bases not matched to a gene: 6. Germline V CDR1 and CDR2: SEHNR, FQNEAQ (reference sequence). The CDR3 is made up of 16 amino acids. The CDR3 spells CASSLITGGGTGELFF. DNA of the CDR3: TGTGCCAGCAGCTTAATTACAGGGGGCGGAACCGGGGAGCTGTTTTTT. The full variable domain, rest sourced from reference TRBV7-9 and TRBJ2-2, is DTGVSQNPRHKITKRGQNVTFRCDPISEHNRLYWYRQTLGQGPEFLTYFQNEAQLEKSRLLSDRFSAERPKGSFSTLEIQRTEQGDSAMYLCASSLITGGGTGELFFGEGSRLTVL.